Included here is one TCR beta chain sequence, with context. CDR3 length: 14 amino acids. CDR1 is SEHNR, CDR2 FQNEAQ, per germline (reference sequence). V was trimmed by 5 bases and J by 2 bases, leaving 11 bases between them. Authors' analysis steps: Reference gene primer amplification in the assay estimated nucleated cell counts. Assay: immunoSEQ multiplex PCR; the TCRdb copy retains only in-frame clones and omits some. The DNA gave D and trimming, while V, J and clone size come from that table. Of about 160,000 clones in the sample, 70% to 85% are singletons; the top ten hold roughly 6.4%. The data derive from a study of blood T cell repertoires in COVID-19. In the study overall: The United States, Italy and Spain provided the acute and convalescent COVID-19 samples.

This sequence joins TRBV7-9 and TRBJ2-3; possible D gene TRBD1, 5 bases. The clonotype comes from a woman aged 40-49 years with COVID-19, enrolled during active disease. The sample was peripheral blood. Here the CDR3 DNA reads TGTGCCAGCAGCCTGTCACAGGCCACAGATACGCAGTATTTT. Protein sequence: CASSLSQATDTQYF.